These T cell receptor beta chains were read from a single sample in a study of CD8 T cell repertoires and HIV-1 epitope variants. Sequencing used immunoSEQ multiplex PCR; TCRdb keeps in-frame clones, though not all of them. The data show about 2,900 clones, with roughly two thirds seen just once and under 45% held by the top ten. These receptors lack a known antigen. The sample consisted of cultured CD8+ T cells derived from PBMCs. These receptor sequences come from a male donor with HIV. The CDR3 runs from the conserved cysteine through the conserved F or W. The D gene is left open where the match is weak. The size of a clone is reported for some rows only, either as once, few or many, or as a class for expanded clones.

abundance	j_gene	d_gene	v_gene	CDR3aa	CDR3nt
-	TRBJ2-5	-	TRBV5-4	CASSLDWDQETQYF	TGTGCCAGCAGTTTAGACTGGGATCAAGAGACCCAGTACTTC
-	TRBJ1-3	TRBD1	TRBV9	CASSVGQGISGNTIYF	TGTGCCAGCAGCGTAGGACAGGGAATCTCTGGAAACACCATATATTTT
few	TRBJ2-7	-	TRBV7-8	CASSLGRQLRSYEQYF	TGTGCCAGCAGCTTAGGTAGACAGTTGCGATCCTACGAGCAGTACTTC
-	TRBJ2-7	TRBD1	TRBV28	CASRTGASYEQYF	TGTGCCAGCAGAACAGGGGCGTCCTACGAGCAGTACTTC
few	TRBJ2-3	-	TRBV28	CASSLIGDTDTQYF	TGTGCCAGCAGTTTGATAGGGGACACAGATACGCAGTATTTT
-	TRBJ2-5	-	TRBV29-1	CSVEAPGVETQYF	TGCAGCGTTGAAGCCCCTGGGGTAGAGACCCAGTACTTC
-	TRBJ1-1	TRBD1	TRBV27	CASSVGQGYTEAFF	TGTGCCAGCAGTGTCGGACAGGGTTACACTGAAGCTTTCTTT
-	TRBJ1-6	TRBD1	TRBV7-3	CASSLTGQAYNSPLHF	TGTGCCAGCAGCTTGACGGGACAGGCCTATAATTCACCCCTCCACTTT
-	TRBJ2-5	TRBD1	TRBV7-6	CASSLARDRSGRETQYF	TGTGCCAGCAGCTTAGCCCGGGACAGGAGTGGGAGAGAGACCCAGTACTTC
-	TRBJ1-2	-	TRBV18	CASSPPFTANYGYTF	TGTGCCAGCTCACCACCGTTCACAGCTAACTATGGCTACACCTTC
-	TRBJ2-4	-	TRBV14	CASSPAVELAKNIQYF	TGTGCCAGCAGCCCGGCCGTTGAACTAGCCAAAAACATTCAGTACTTC
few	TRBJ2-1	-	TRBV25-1	CASSRLGEQFF	TGTGCCAGCAGTCGGCTCGGTGAGCAGTTCTTC
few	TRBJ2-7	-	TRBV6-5	CASSSLAEGEQYF	TGTGCCAGCAGTTCCTTGGCTGAGGGCGAGCAGTACTTC
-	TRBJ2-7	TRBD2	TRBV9	CASSAAPGGQHEQYF	TGTGCCAGCAGCGCTGCCCCGGGAGGGCAACACGAGCAGTACTTC
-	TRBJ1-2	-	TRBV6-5	CASSYSQVYGYTF	TGTGCCAGCAGTTACTCGCAGGTCTATGGCTACACCTTC
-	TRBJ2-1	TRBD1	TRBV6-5	CASSRDSYNEQFF	TGTGCCAGCAGCCGGGACAGCTACAATGAGCAGTTCTTC
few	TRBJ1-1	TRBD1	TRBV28	CASAIQGGDTEAFF	TGTGCCAGCGCCATCCAGGGGGGAGACACTGAAGCTTTCTTT
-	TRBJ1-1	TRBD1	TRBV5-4	CASSQQGGTEAFF	TGTGCCAGCAGCCAGCAGGGGGGCACTGAAGCTTTCTTT
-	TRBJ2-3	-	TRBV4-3	CASSQDTDTQYF	TGCGCCAGCAGCCAAGACACAGATACGCAGTATTTT
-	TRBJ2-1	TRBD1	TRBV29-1	CSVIRTGFNSYNEQFF	TGCAGCGTTATCAGGACAGGGTTTAACTCCTACAATGAGCAGTTCTTC
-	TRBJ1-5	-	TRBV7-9	CASSFSRGMGKGQPQHF	TGTGCCAGCAGCTTTAGTAGGGGGATGGGGAAAGGTCAGCCCCAGCATTTT
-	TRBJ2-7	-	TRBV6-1	CASSEFKGSYEQYF	TGTGCCAGCAGTGAATTCAAGGGATCCTACGAGCAGTACTTC
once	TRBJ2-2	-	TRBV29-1	CSVVAAASEGGELFF	TGCAGCGTTGTTGCGGCGGCTAGCGAAGGCGGGGAGCTGTTTTTT
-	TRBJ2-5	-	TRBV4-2	CASSQNGQSETQYF	TGTGCCAGCAGCCAAAATGGACAGTCCGAGACCCAGTACTTC